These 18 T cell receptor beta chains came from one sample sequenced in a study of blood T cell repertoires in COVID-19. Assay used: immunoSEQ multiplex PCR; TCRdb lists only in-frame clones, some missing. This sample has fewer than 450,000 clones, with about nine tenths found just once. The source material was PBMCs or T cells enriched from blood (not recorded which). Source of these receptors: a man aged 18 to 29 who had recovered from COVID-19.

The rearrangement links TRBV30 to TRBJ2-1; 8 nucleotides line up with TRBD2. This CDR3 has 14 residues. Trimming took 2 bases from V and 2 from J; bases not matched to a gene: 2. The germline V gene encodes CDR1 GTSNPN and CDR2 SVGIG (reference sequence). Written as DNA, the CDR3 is TGTGCCTGGAGTCCACTAGCGGCCTACAATGAGCAGTTCTTC. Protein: CAWSPLAAYNEQFF.

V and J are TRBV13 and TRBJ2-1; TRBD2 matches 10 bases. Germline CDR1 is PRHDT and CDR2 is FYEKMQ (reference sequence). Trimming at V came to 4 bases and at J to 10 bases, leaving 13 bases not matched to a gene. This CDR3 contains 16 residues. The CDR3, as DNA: TGTGCCAGCAGCTACAAAAAAATCCTACTAGCGGGAGAGCAGTTCTTC. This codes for CASSYKKILLAGEQFF.

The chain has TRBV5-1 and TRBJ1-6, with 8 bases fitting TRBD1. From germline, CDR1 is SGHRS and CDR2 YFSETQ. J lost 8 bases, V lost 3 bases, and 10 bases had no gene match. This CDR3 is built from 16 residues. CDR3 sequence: CASSSGRGQVDSPLHF. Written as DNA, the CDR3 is TGCGCCAGCAGCTCTGGCAGGGGGCAGGTCGATTCACCCCTCCACTTT.

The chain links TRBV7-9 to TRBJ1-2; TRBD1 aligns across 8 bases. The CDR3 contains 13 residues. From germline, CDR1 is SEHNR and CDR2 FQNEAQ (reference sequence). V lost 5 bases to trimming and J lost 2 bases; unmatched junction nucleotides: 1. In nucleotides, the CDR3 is TGTGCCAGCAGCCGGACAGGGAACTATGGCTACACCTTC. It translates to CASSRTGNYGYTF.

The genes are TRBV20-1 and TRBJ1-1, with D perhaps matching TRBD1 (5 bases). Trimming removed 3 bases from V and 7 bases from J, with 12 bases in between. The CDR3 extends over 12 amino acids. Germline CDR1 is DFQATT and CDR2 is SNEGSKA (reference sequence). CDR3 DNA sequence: TGCAGTGCTAGTGCCAGGGTTGGTGAAGCTTTCTTT. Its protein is CSASARVGEAFF.

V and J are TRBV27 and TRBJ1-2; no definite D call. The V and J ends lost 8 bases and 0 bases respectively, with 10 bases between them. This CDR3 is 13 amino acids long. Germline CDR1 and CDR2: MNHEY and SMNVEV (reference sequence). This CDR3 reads CASRKTPNYGYTF. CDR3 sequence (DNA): TGTGCCAGCCGCAAGACTCCTAACTATGGCTACACCTTC.

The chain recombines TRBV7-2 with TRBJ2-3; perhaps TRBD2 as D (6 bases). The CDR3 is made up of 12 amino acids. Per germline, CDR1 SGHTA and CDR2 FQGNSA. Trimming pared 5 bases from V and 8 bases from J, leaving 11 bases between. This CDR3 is CASSTGLGTQYF. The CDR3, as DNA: TGTGCCAGCAGCACGGGACTGGGTACGCAGTATTTT.

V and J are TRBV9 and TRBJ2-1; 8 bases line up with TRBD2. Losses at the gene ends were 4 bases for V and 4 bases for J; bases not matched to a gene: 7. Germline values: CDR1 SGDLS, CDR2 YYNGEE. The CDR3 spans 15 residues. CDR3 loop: CASSPEGGRYNEQFF. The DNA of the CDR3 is TGTGCCAGCAGCCCCGAGGGCGGGAGGTACAATGAGCAGTTCTTC. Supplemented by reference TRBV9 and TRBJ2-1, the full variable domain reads DSGVTQTPKHLITATGQRVTLRCSPRSGDLSVYWYQQSLDQGLQFLIQYYNGEERAKGNILERFSAQQFPDLHSELNLSSLELGDSALYFCASSPEGGRYNEQFFGPGTRLTVL.

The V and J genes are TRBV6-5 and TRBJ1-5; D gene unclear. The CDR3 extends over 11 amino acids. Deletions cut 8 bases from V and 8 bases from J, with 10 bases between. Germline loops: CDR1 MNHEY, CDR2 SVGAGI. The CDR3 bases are TGTGCCAGCGCCCGGGTTGAGCCCCAGCATTTT. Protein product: CASARVEPQHF.

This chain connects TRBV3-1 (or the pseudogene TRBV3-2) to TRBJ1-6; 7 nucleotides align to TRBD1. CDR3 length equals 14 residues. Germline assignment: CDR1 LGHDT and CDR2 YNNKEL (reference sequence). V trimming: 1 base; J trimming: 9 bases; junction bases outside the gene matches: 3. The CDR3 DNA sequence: TGTGCCAGCAGCCAAGGACAGGGTTTTTCACCCCTCCACTTT. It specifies CASSQGQGFSPLHF.

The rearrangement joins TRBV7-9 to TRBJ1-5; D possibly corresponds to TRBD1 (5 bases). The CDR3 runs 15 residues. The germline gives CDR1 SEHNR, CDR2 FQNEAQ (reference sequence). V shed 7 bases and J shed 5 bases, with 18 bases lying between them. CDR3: CASTRGGGSDQPQHF. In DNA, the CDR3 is TGTGCCAGCACCCGGGGCGGGGGGTCTGATCAGCCCCAGCATTTT. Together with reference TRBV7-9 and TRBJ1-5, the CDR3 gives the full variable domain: DTGVSQNPRHKITKRGQNVTFRCDPISEHNRLYWYRQTLGQGPEFLTYFQNEAQLEKSRLLSDRFSAERPKGSFSTLEIQRTEQGDSAMYLCASTRGGGSDQPQHFGDGTRLSIL.

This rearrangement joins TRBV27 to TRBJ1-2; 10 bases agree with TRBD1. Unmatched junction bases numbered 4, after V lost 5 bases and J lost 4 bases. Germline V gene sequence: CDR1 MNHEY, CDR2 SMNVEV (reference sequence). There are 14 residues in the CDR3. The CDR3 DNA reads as TGTGCCAGCAGTGCGACAGGGGGCCTCTATGGCTACACCTTC. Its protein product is CASSATGGLYGYTF.

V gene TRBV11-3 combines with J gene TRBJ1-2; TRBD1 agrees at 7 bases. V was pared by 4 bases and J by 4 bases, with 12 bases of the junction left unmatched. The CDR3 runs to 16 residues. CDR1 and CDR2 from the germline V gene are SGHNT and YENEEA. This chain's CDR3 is CASSSDRPGQGYGYTF. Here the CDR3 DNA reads TGTGCCAGCAGCTCGGACAGGCCGGGGCAGGGCTATGGCTACACCTTC. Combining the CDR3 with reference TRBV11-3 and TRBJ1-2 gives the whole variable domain EAGVVQSPRYKIIEKKQPVAFWCNPISGHNTLYWYLQNLGQGPELLIRYENEEAVDDSQLPKDRFSAERLKGVDSTLKIQPAELGDSAVYLCASSSDRPGQGYGYTFGSGTRLTVV.

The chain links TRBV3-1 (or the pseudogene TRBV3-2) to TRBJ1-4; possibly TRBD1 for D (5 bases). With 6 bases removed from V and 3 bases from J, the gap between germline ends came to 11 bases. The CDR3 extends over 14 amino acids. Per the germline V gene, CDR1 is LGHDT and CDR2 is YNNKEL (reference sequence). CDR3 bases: TGTGCCAGCAGTTTTGGGGGGTCTAATGAAAAACTGTTTTTT. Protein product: CASSFGGSNEKLFF.

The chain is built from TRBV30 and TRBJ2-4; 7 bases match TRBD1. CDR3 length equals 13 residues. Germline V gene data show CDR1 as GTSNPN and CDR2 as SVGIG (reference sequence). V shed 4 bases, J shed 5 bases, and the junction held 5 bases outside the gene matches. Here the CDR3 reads CAWNGGTENIQYF. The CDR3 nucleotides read TGTGCCTGGAATGGTGGGACAGAAAACATTCAGTACTTC.

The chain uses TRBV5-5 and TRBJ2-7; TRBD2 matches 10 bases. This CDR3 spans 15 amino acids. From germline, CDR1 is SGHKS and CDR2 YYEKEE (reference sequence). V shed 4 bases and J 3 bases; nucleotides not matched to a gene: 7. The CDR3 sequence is CASSNLAGVDYEQYF. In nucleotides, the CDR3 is TGTGCCAGCAGCAACCTAGCGGGAGTAGACTACGAGCAGTACTTC.

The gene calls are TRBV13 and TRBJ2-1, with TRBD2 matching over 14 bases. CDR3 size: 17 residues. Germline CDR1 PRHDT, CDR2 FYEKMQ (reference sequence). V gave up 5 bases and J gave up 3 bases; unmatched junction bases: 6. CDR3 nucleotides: TGTGCCAGCAGCAAGACTAGCGGGAGGGCTAACTACAATGAGCAGTTCTTC. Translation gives CASSKTSGRANYNEQFF.

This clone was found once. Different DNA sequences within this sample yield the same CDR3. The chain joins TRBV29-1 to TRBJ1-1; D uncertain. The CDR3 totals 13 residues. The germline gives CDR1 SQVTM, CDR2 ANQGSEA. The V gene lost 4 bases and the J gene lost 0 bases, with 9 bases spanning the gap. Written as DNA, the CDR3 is TGCAGCGTTGCCGGGAGGTTGAACACTGAAGCTTTCTTT. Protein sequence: CSVAGRLNTEAFF.